These 27 T cell receptor beta chains share one sample of origin, sequenced in a study of T-cell reconstitution after alpha-beta-depleted transplantation in children. The authors prepared the TCRbeta library with unique molecular identifiers. TCRdb processed the PCR reads anew with MiXCR; each CDR3 protein has one entry. The table shows some 300,000 distinct CDR3 sequences, with around a tenth occurring only once. This sample comprised PBMCs, obtained before TCRalphabeta/CD19-depleted stem cell transplant. These TCRs come from a boy in the first two years of life with acute myeloid leukemia, due to receive a stem cell transplant.

This clonotype was seen ten or more times. J is TRBJ1-2 and V is TRBV7-9; 8 bases are a match to TRBD1. Germline V gene sequence: CDR1 SEHNR, CDR2 FQNEAQ (reference sequence). This CDR3 is 15 amino acids long. The J segment lost 8 bases and the V segment lost 4 bases, leaving 12 bases of the junction unmatched. The DNA of the CDR3 is TGTGCCAGCAGCTCTAGAGGGACAGGCCTGGGAGGCTACACCTTC. Translation gives CASSSRGTGLGGYTF.

This clonotype was seen many times. The V gene is TRBV4-2, the J gene TRBJ2-1; D gene unclear. In germline, CDR1 is LGHNA, CDR2 YNFKEQ. The V end lost 1 base, the J end lost 10 bases, and 11 bases lay between the germline ends. The CDR3 is made up of 13 amino acids. The CDR3 nucleotides are TGTGCCAGCAGCCAAGTCTCCGGAATCGAGCAGTTCTTC. This gives the protein CASSQVSGIEQFF.

V is TRBV18 and J is TRBJ1-6; TRBD1 matches 11 bases. CDR1 is KGHSH and CDR2 is LQKENI in the germline V gene. The CDR3 spans 15 residues. V lost 1 base to trimming and J lost 10 bases; unmatched junction nucleotides: 3. For the CDR3, the DNA is TGTGCCAGCTCACCACGGGGACAGGGGGACTCACCCCTCCACTTT. It is translated as CASSPRGQGDSPLHF.

The CDR3 nucleotides are TGTGCCAGCAGCTCGGGCGGGAGATCCCACAATGAGCAGTTCTTC. As protein: CASSSGGRSHNEQFF. The gene calls are TRBV7-9 and TRBJ2-1, with TRBD2 matching 7 bases. V gave up 4 bases and J gave up 5 bases; unmatched junction bases: 8. The CDR3 spans 15 residues. Germline V lookup: CDR1 SEHNR, CDR2 FQNEAQ (reference sequence).

This clonotype came up many times. The rearrangement links TRBV6-1 to TRBJ2-1, with D possibly matching TRBD1 (7 bases). CDR1 is MNHNS and CDR2 is SASEGT in the germline V gene. The V end lost 8 bases, the J end lost 3 bases, and 17 bases lay between the germline ends. This CDR3 is 15 amino acids long. This CDR3 is CASAWGAGGYNEQFF. For the CDR3, the DNA is TGTGCCAGCGCCTGGGGGGCAGGGGGCTACAATGAGCAGTTCTTC.

At least ten counts were recorded for this clonotype. This rearrangement joins TRBV10-3 to TRBJ1-1; 8 bases agree with TRBD1. With V trimmed by 6 bases and J by 0 bases, 6 bases remained unmatched. Germline V gives CDR1 ENHRY, CDR2 SYGVKD. The CDR3 totals 15 residues. DNA of the CDR3: TGTGCCATCAGGCCGGGACAGGCATTGAACACTGAAGCTTTCTTT. It codes for CAIRPGQALNTEAFF.

In its sample, this clonotype was seen many times. V is TRBV28 and J is TRBJ2-5, with D perhaps matching TRBD2 (7 bases). The germline V and J ends were trimmed by 3 bases and 9 bases, with 8 bases remaining between them. This CDR3 comprises 11 residues. Germline CDR1 and CDR2: MDHEN and SYDVKM. The CDR3 DNA is TGTGCCAGCAGTTTCGGGGGGCCCCAGTACTTC. Translating it yields CASSFGGPQYF.

This clonotype was detected many times. This sequence joins TRBV5-1 and TRBJ2-1; the D is unclear. V lost 2 bases and J lost 8, with 17 bases in between. The CDR3 contains 15 residues. Germline lookup yields CDR1 SGHRS and CDR2 YFSETQ. The CDR3 reads CASSLGYTYNDEQFF. DNA of the CDR3: TGCGCCAGCAGCTTAGGGTACACCTACAATGATGAGCAGTTCTTC.

This clonotype was seen many times. The chain employs TRBV12-3 or TRBV12-4 and TRBJ2-1; a possible D gene is TRBD1 (6 bases). Trimming left V 2 bases short and J 4 bases short, with 12 bases between. CDR3 size: 15 residues. The CDR3 is CASSLQDSQYNEQFF. The CDR3 DNA follows: TGTGCCAGCAGTTTACAGGACAGCCAGTACAATGAGCAGTTCTTC.

This clonotype was recorded many times. The chain has TRBV7-2 and TRBJ1-1; TRBD1 aligns across 9 bases. CDR1 and CDR2 from the germline V gene are SGHTA and FQGNSA. The CDR3 contains 13 residues. J gave up 11 bases and V 5 bases, and 9 bases lay outside the gene matches. This chain's CDR3 is CASSKGQGGRAFF. In DNA form, the CDR3 reads TGTGCCAGCAGCAAGGGACAGGGAGGAAGGGCTTTCTTT.

The sample holds many counts of this clonotype. The chain couples TRBV6-2 or TRBV6-3 to TRBJ2-1; D is unresolved. Trimming cost V 2 bases and J 6 bases, with 11 bases left between them. The CDR3 is made up of 14 amino acids. Per the germline V gene, CDR1 is MNHEY and CDR2 is SVGEGT. The CDR3 DNA follows: TGTGCCAGCAGTTACCCGACTTTCACCAATGAGCAGTTCTTC. This encodes CASSYPTFTNEQFF.

This clonotype showed up many times. The rearrangement uses TRBV6-5 and TRBJ1-4; D is undetermined. From germline, CDR1 is MNHEY and CDR2 SVGAGI. V lost 2 bases and J lost 3, with 7 bases in between. CDR3 length equals 14 residues. The DNA of the CDR3 is TGTGCCAGCAGTTACGAGGAGCCTAATGAAAAACTGTTTTTT. It specifies CASSYEEPNEKLFF.

This clonotype was detected ten times or more. The V and J genes are TRBV5-1 and TRBJ1-1; a weak D match, TRBD1 (5 bases). The CDR3 contains 15 residues. V was pared by 1 base and J by 5 bases, with 15 bases between. The germline V gene has CDR1 SGHRS and CDR2 YFSETQ. Written as DNA, the CDR3 is TGCGCCAGCAGCTTGATCGGGGGGGGTTTGACTGAAGCTTTCTTT. This gives the protein CASSLIGGGLTEAFF.

The chain uses TRBV7-9 and TRBJ2-1, with TRBD2 identical over 9 bases. The CDR3 runs 15 residues. Unmatched junction bases numbered 7, after V lost 5 bases and J lost 5 bases. The germline gives CDR1 SEHNR, CDR2 FQNEAQ (reference sequence). CDR3 amino acids: CASSPLAGSHNEQFF. The CDR3 bases are TGTGCCAGCAGCCCTCTAGCGGGATCCCACAATGAGCAGTTCTTC.

This clonotype was counted ten times or more. V gene TRBV11-2 combines with J gene TRBJ2-2; D is unclear. V gave up 5 bases and J gave up 7 bases, with 11 bases separating them. In germline, CDR1 is SGHAT, CDR2 FQNNGV. The CDR3 is made up of 13 amino acids. Here the CDR3 DNA reads TGTGCCAGCAGCCCCAGCCTGCGCGGGGAGCTGTTTTTT. It translates to CASSPSLRGELFF.

The V and J genes are TRBV12-3 or TRBV12-4 and TRBJ2-7; D is unresolved. This CDR3 is built from 14 residues. V lost 2 bases and J lost 6, with 14 bases in between. The CDR3 sequence: CASSLTGWDSEQYF. CDR3 in DNA: TGTGCCAGCAGTTTAACGGGCTGGGATAGCGAGCAGTACTTC.

At least ten counts were recorded for this clonotype. J is TRBJ2-7 and V is TRBV20-1, with unresolved D. Germline CDR1 reads DFQATT; CDR2 reads SNEGSKA (reference sequence). This CDR3 is built from 11 residues. V gave up 3 bases and J gave up 6 bases, with 9 bases separating them. The CDR3 DNA sequence: TGCAGTGCTAGGATACCCCCCGAGCAGTACTTC. Residues: CSARIPPEQYF.

This clonotype occurred many times. The chain links TRBV20-1 to TRBJ1-2, with 7 bases that match TRBD1. The ends lost 0 bases at V and 4 bases at J; junction bases unmatched: 2. Per germline, CDR1 DFQATT and CDR2 SNEGSKA (reference sequence). The CDR3 sequence is 13 residues long. In DNA, the CDR3 is TGCAGTGCTAGAGATCCAGGGGGCTATGGCTACACCTTC. This sequence encodes CSARDPGGYGYTF.

The V and J genes are TRBV28 and TRBJ1-1; D is ambiguous. Trimming removed 6 bases from V and 3 bases from J, with 11 bases in between. Germline-derived CDR1 and CDR2 are MDHEN and SYDVKM. This CDR3 is 13 amino acids long. The CDR3 spells CASRRGEHTEAFF. The DNA of the CDR3 is TGTGCCAGCAGGCGTGGGGAGCACACTGAAGCTTTCTTT. The variable domain in full, completed from reference TRBV28 and TRBJ1-1, reads DVKVTQSSRYLVKRTGEKVFLECVQDMDHENMFWYRQDPGLGLRLIYFSYDVKMKEKGDIPEGYSVSREKKERFSLILESASTNQTSMYLCASRRGEHTEAFFGQGTRLTVV.

This clonotype was recorded at least ten times. The rearrangement joins TRBV6-1 to TRBJ2-1; a weak D match, TRBD1 (5 bases). The germline V gene encodes CDR1 MNHNS and CDR2 SASEGT. With 6 bases removed from V and 5 bases from J, the gap between germline ends came to 17 bases. This CDR3 comprises 15 residues. For the CDR3, the DNA is TGTGCCAGCAGAACTCCAGGGTTGAGAGACAATGAGCAGTTCTTC. Its protein product is CASRTPGLRDNEQFF.

The CDR3 region is CASMGRPKELFF. The DNA for the CDR3 is TGTGCCAGCATGGGCAGGCCAAAGGAACTGTTTTTT. The J gene is TRBJ1-4, the V gene TRBV6-6, with D unclear. In germline, CDR1 is MNHNY, CDR2 SVGAGI (reference sequence). V lost 7 bases and J 12 bases, leaving 15 bases between the germline ends. The CDR3 is 12 amino acids.

This clonotype has a count of ten or more. This chain uses TRBV7-8 with TRBJ2-7; D tentatively reads TRBD1 or TRBD2 (5 bases each). CDR1 is SGHVS and CDR2 is FQNEAQ in the germline V gene. The germline V and J ends were trimmed by 1 base and 6 bases, with 13 bases remaining between them. CDR3 size: 14 residues. The chain's CDR3 is CASSLDTLRGEQYF. CDR3 nucleotides: TGTGCCAGCAGCTTAGACACGTTGAGGGGCGAGCAGTACTTC.

This chain links TRBV12-3 or TRBV12-4 with TRBJ2-7; TRBD1 matches 12 bases. V dropped 5 bases and J dropped 3; count of bases not matched to a gene: 17. CDR3 size: 19 residues. The CDR3 DNA follows: TGTGCCAGCAGTCCTAACTTCCGGGACAGGGGGCGCAAAGTCTACGAGCAGTACTTC. Translating it yields CASSPNFRDRGRKVYEQYF.

In the case of this clonotype: A much larger clone is a single base away; this may be a read error. The chain has TRBV5-1 and TRBJ2-6; 10 nucleotides agree with TRBD1. CDR1 is SGHRS and CDR2 is YFSETQ in the germline V gene. The CDR3 extends over 17 amino acids. The CDR3 DNA reads as TGCGCCAGCTCACCCGGGACAGGGGTTTCTGTGGCCAACGTCCTGACTTTC. This translates into CASSPGTGVSVANVLTF.

This clonotype showed up just a few times. The chain is built from TRBV9 and TRBJ2-1, with D maybe TRBD1 (6 bases). V lost 0 bases, J lost 0 bases, and 7 bases lay in between. Germline-derived CDR1 and CDR2 are SGDLS and YYNGEE. This CDR3 is 15 amino acids long. In DNA, the CDR3 is TGTGCCAGCAGCGTAGGGACAGCCTCCTACAATGAGCAGTTCTTC. As protein: CASSVGTASYNEQFF.

This clonotype has more than one count but fewer than ten. This chain uses TRBV7-9 with TRBJ2-7; TRBD1 is a possible D gene (5 bases). Germline values: CDR1 SEHNR, CDR2 FQNEAQ (reference sequence). This CDR3 contains 13 residues. Trimming pared 5 bases from V and 4 bases from J, leaving 12 bases between. In DNA form, the CDR3 reads TGTGCCAGCAGCCCGCAGGGTCGGTACGAGCAGTACTTC. It is translated as CASSPQGRYEQYF.

Written as DNA, the CDR3 is TGTGCCAGCAAGACCGGGACTGTCAATTCACCCCTCCACTTT. Translated: CASKTGTVNSPLHF. The chain has TRBV6-1 and TRBJ1-6; D possibly corresponds to TRBD1 (5 bases). Germline V lookup: CDR1 MNHNS, CDR2 SASEGT. CDR3 size: 14 residues. V lost 7 bases and J lost 7, with 14 bases in between.